One and the same sample provided the 3 T cell receptor beta chains below, sequenced in a study of CD8+ T cells in alopecia areata (dated by TCRdb to between 2017 and 2018). The sample's time point label, decoded: less than five weeks on oral tofacitinib. What this sample's treatment or condition label stands for: oral pan-JAK inhibitor, 5-10 mg twice daily. The receptor library was made with the immunoSEQ multiplex PCR assay. To provide template for TCR sequencing, every sample had RNA extracted and reverse transcribed into cDNA. TCRdb stores this immuneACCESS table with in-frame sequences only. Part of the clones is absent; in the studies checked, under half of the shortfall reflects unresolved V genes, and no reason is known for the rest. The sample contains under 150,000 clones, 50% to 55% of them found a single time. Roughly 0.45% of the sample is held by the ten biggest clonotypes. The starting material was CD4+ T cells sorted from blood, obtained at week 4, from a patient treated with tofacitinib. These receptor sequences come from a human donor with alopecia areata.

This clone has more than one count but fewer than ten. The genes are TRBV4-1 and TRBJ1-1; D call uncertain. Germline assignment: CDR1 MGHRA and CDR2 YSYEKL. The CDR3 length is 14 residues. V shed 4 bases and J shed 6 bases, with 15 bases lying between them. The CDR3 protein is CASSPRRDGAEAFF. DNA for the CDR3: TGCGCCAGCAGCCCCCGCCGCGATGGGGCTGAAGCTTTCTTT.

The chain has TRBV25-1 and TRBJ1-1, with a weak D call TRBD1 (5 bases). The V end was cut by 5 bases, the J end by 4 bases, with 11 bases between. The CDR3 has 13 amino acids. Germline lookup yields CDR1 MGHDK and CDR2 SYGVNS. The CDR3 here is CASSNRWGTEAFF. The CDR3 DNA follows: TGTGCCAGCAGTAACAGGTGGGGCACTGAAGCTTTCTTT.

This clone was observed at least ten times. CDR3 loop: CASSPSEASGSYEQYF. Here the CDR3 DNA reads TGTGCCAGCAGCCCCTCGGAAGCTAGCGGGTCCTACGAGCAGTACTTC. V is TRBV4-2 and J is TRBJ2-7, with TRBD2 matching over 8 bases. Trimming took 4 bases from V and 1 from J; bases not matched to a gene: 9. Germline V CDR1 and CDR2: LGHNA, YNFKEQ. The CDR3 contains 16 residues.